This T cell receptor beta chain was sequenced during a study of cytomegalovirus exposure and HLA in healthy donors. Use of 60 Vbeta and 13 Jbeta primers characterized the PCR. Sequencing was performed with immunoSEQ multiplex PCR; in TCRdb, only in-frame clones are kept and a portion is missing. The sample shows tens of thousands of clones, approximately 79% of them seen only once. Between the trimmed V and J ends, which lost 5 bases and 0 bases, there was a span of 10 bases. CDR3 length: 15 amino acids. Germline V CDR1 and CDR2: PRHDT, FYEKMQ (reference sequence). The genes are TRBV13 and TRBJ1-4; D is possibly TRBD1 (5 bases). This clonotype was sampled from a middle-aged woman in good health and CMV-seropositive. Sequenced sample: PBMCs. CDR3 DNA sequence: TGTGCCAGCAGCAAACAGACAGCAACTAATGAAAAACTGTTTTTT. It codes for CASSKQTATNEKLFF.